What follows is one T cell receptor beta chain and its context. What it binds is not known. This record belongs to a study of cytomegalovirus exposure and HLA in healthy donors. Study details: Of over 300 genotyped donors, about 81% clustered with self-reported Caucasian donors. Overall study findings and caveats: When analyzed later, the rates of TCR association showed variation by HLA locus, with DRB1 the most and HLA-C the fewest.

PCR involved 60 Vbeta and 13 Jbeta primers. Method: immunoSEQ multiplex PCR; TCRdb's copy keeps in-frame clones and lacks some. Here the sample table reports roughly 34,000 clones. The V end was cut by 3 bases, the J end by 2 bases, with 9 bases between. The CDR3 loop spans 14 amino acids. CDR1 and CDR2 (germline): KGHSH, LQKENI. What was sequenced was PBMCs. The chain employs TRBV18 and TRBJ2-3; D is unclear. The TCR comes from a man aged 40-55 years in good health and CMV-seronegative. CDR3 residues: CASSPQAVTDTQYF. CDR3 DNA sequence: TGTGCCAGCTCACCCCAAGCCGTCACAGATACGCAGTATTTT.